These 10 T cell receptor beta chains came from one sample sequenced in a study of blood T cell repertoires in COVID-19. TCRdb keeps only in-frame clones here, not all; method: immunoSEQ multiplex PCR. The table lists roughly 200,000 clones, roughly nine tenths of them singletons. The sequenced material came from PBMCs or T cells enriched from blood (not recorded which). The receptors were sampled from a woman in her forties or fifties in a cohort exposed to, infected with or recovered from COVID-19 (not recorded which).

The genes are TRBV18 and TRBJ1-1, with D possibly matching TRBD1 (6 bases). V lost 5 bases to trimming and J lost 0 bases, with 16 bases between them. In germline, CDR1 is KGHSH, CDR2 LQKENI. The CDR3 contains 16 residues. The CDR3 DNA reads TGTGCCAGCTCAAACACCTACGGACAGATGAACACTGAAGCTTTCTTT. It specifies CASSNTYGQMNTEAFF.

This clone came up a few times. Written as DNA, the CDR3 is TGTGCCAGCAGCGAGGGTGTCTTGGGGGGACGAGAGCAGTTCTTC. It codes for CASSEGVLGGREQFF. The rearrangement joins TRBV3-1 (or the pseudogene TRBV3-2) to TRBJ2-1, with D perhaps matching TRBD2 (6 bases). The CDR3 spans 15 residues. Trimming stripped 5 bases from V and 10 bases from J, with 21 bases between. Germline lookup yields CDR1 LGHDT and CDR2 YNNKEL (reference sequence).

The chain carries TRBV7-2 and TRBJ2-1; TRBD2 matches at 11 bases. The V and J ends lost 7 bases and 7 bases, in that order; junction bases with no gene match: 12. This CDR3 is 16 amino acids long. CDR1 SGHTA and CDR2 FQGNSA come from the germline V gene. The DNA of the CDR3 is TGTGCCAGCATTAAGCCCACTAGCGGGAGTAGGAATGAGCAGTTCTTC. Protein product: CASIKPTSGSRNEQFF.

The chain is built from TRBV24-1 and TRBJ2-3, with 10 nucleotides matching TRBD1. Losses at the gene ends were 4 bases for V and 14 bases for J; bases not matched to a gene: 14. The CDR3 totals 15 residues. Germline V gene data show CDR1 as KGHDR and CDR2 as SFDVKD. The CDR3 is CATSDHPSDRGRRYF. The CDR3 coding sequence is TGTGCCACCAGTGACCATCCCTCCGACAGGGGGCGGCGGTATTTT.

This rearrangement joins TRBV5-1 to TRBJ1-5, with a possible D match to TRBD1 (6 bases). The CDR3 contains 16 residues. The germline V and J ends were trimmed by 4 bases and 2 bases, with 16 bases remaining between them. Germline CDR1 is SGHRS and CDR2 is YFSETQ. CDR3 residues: CASSAGTGSGNQPQHF. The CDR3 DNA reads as TGCGCCAGCAGCGCCGGAACAGGGAGTGGCAATCAGCCCCAGCATTTT.

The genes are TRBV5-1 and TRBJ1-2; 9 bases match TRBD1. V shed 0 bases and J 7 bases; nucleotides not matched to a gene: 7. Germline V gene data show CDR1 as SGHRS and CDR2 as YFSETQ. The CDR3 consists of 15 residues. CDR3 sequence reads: CASSLGEQGASGYTF. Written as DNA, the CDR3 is TGCGCCAGCAGCTTGGGGGAACAGGGGGCGAGTGGCTACACCTTC.

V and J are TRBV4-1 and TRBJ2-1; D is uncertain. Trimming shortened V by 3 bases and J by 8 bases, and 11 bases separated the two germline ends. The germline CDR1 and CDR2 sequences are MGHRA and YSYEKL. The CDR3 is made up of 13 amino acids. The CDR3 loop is CASSQLVVDEQFF. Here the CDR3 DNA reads TGCGCCAGCAGCCAGTTAGTGGTCGATGAGCAGTTCTTC.

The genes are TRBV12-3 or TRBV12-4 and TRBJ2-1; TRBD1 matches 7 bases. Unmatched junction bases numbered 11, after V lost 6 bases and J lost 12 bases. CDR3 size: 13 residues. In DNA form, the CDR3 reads TGTGCCAGCAGCCAGAGACAGGGCGTGGGGCAGTTCTTC. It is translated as CASSQRQGVGQFF.

For the CDR3, the DNA is TGTGCCAGCAGCTTAGGAGTGGGTCGGAGCGAGTGGCAGTACTTC. Translated, it gives CASSLGVGRSEWQYF. The chain couples TRBV7-8 to TRBJ2-7; D remains unclear. CDR1 SGHVS and CDR2 FQNEAQ come from the germline V gene. Trimming took 1 base from V and 9 from J, leaving 19 bases between them. This CDR3 contains 15 residues. Combining the CDR3 with reference TRBV7-8 and TRBJ2-7 gives the whole variable domain GAGVSQSPRYKVAKRGQDVALRCDPISGHVSLFWYQQALGQGPEFLTYFQNEAQLDKSGLPSDRFFAERPEGSVSTLKIQRTQQEDSAVYLCASSLGVGRSEWQYFGPGTRLTVT.

The CDR3: CASSLHEREKLFF. DNA of the CDR3: TGTGCCAGCAGTTTGCACGAGAGGGAAAAACTGTTTTTT. The gene calls are TRBV28 and TRBJ1-4; D remains unclear. Trimming took 3 bases from V and 8 from J, leaving 10 bases between them. The CDR3 runs to 13 residues. Germline V CDR1 and CDR2: MDHEN, SYDVKM.